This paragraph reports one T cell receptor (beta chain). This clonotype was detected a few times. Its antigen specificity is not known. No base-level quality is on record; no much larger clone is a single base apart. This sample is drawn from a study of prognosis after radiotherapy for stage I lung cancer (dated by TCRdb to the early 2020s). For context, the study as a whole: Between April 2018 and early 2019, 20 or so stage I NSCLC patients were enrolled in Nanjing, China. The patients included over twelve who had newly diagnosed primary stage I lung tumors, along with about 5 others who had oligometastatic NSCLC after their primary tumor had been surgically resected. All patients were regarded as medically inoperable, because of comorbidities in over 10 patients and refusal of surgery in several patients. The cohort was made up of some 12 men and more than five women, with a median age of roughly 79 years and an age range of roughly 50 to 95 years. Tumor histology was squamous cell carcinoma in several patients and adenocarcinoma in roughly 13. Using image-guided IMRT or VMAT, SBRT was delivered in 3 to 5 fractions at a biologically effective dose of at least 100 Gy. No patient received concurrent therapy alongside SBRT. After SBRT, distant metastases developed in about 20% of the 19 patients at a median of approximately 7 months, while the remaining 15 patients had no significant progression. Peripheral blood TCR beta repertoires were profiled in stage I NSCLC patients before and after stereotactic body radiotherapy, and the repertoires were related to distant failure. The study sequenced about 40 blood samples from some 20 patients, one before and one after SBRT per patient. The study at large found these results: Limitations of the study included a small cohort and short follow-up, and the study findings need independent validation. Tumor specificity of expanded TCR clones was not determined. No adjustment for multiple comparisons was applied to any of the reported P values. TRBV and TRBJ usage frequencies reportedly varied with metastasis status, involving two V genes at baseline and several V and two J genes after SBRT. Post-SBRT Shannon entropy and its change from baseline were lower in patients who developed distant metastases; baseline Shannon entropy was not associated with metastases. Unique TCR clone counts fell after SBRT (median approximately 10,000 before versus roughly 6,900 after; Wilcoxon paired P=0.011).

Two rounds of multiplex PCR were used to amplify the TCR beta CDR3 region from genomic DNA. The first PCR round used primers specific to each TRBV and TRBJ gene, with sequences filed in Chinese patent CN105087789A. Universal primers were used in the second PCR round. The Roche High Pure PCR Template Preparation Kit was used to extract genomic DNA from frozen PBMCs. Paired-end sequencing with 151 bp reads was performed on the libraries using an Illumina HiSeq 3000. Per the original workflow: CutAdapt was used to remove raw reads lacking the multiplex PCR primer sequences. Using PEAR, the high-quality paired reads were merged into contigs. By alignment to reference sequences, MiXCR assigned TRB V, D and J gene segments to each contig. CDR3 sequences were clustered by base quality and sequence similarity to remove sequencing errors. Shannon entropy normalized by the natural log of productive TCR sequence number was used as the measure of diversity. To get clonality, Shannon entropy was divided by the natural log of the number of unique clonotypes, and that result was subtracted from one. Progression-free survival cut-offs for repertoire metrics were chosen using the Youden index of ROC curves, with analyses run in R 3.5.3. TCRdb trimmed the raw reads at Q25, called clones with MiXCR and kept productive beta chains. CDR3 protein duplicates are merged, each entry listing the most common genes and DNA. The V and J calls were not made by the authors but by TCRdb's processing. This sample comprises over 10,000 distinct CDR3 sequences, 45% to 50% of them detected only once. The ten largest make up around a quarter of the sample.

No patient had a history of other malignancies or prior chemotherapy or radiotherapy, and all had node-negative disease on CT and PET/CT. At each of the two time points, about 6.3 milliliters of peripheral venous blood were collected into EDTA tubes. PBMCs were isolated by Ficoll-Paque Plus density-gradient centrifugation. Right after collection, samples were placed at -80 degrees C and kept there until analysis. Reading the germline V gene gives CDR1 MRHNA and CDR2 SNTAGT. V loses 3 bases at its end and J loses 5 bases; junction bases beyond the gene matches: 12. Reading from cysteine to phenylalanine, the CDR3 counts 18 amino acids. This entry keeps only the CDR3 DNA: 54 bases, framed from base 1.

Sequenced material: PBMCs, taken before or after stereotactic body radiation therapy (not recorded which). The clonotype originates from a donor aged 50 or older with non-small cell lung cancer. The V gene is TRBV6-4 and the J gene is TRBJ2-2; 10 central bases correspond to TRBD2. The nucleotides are TGTGCCAGCAGTGAGTCAACCCTAGCGGGAGAGGTAACCGGGGAGCTGTTTTTT. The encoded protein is CASSESTLAGEVTGELFF.